The present TCR beta chain was sequenced within a study of cytomegalovirus exposure and HLA in healthy donors (dated by TCRdb to 2015 to 2018). Describing the broader study: According to an earlier analysis of a few hundred of the donors, some 180 million T cells yielded 100 million or so unique TCR beta sequences and 276 Gb of sequence data. An early release covering 500 to 750 HLA-typed donors comprised about 300 gigabases of sequencing data and around 80 million unique TCR sequences. Among the roughly 380 genotyped donors, more than 70% belonged to the genetic ancestry cluster associated with self-reported Caucasian donors. The study was designed to test whether signatures of past pathogen exposure could be identified by cataloging public T cell receptors. The study profiled the T cell repertoires of about 720 subjects by immunosequencing and related them to cytomegalovirus serostatus. Along with the roughly 710-subject first cohort, a separate validation cohort of more than 90 different subjects was used. To predict cytomegalovirus infection status, the study brought together high-throughput TCR immunosequencing, statistical association of individual TCRs with disease status, and machine learning. A later analysis re-analyzed previously published TCR beta repertoires from approximately 700 donors and added high-resolution HLA genotyping to study TCR occurrence patterns. Rather than using new phenotypic data, the later analysis identified candidate immune exposures from TCR beta sequences and from how often those sequences occurred across donors. In an earlier analysis of around 540 of the donors, high-throughput TCR beta sequencing was used to judge whether each TCR beta V gene segment behaved as functional or pseudogenic. Donor age, sex, ethnicity and CMV serostatus were collected together with the repertoire data. A later genetic analysis used genome-wide SNP genotypes for 398 of the 666 donors, treating that subset as a discovery cohort. Every discovery cohort repertoire had been produced on one sequencing platform. Class I and class II HLA loci were covered by the typing at four-digit resolution. The number of donors typed differed by locus, with about 620-630 for A, B, C, DRB1 and DQB1, more than 500 for DQA1, 600 to 610 for DPA1, and over 400 for DPB1. Roughly 5 DR-DQ haplotypes were handled as single units for association and clustering because linkage in the cohort was strong. Across some 400 genotyped donors of the cohort, an average of approximately 240,000 unique TCR beta nucleotide sequences per donor were sequenced, and roughly a sixth of those sequences were non-productive.

In total, roughly 670 healthy bone marrow donors made up the cohort. At the time of sampling, all cohort members were nominally healthy, though unrecorded immune exposures were likely present. The donor tested CMV seronegative and was one of the 352 seronegative cohort members. A peripheral blood sample was provided by each donor, and peripheral blood mononuclear cells were used for TCR beta sequencing. Genomic DNA extraction from the blood cell samples was performed with the Qiagen DNeasy Blood Extraction Kit. The sample holds a few counts of this clone. The specificity of this receptor is unknown. Per-base qualities were not stored, and no clone one base away is much larger. Here is what the overall study found, with its caveats: Roughly uniform sequencing depth across donors was assumed in presence/absence analyses, although this assumption may not hold. Across donors, most TCR sequences were observed very rarely, whereas some public TCRs were present in many individuals. The classifier was reported to diagnose cytomegalovirus status with high specificity and sensitivity in both the original cohort and the validation cohort. Specific HLA alleles were associated with about 17,000 TCR beta sequences at a false discovery rate of 0.05 in a later analysis. The cohort was sequenced for TCR beta chains only, and without alpha or paired-chain data the features that could be detected were limited. A few of the identified cytomegalovirus-associated TCR beta chains were confirmed in vitro to be specific for cytomegalovirus antigens. Compared with the approximately 670-donor mean, donors in an Asian-associated ancestry cluster had fewer N-insertions in productive TCRs, according to a later genetic analysis. A further reported finding was that TCR beta sequences accurately predicted the HLA-A and HLA-B alleles for most subjects in the first cohort. The study gave a list of 150 to 200 TCR beta chains associated with cytomegalovirus. In a later analysis, several top co-occurrence clusters were reported to appear linked to parvovirus B19, influenza, CMV and Epstein-Barr virus. V-gene and J-gene trimming of TCR beta chains was associated with a missense DCLRE1C variant in a later genetic analysis, and the association was replicated in an independent cohort. Broadly in line with IMGT annotations, most TCR beta V segments showed up in productive rearrangements about 90% or about 30% of the time in an earlier analysis of some 590 of the donors. Immune exposure information for the cohort was limited to CMV serostatus. According to a later analysis, TCR association rates differed among HLA loci, with DRB1 alleles showing the most associated TCRs and HLA-C alleles showing the fewest. In a later analysis, HLA-associated TCR beta chains showed more clonal expansion and lower generation probabilities than non-associated chains that were equally common. Strong co-occurrence of HLA alleles, especially DR and DQ, made assigning TCR associations to individual alleles difficult. Most CMV-associated TCR beta chains appeared to be HLA-restricted in a later analysis, and the HLA associations seemed to be driven largely by CMV exposure. Because counts were too low, roughly 16 rarely observed V segments, including chromosome 9 orphons, were left out of the earlier analysis of about 620 of the donors. Correlated functional status among segregating V segments might be attributable to linkage disequilibrium, but an unknown experimental factor could not be ruled out. Because some donors lacked HLA typing at each locus, the association tests relied only on the typed subset. It was suggested by the authors that the approach could potentially be generalized to other disease states and immunological phenotypes. A cluster of highly shared sequence variants was judged likely to be a technical artifact of the sequencing pipeline.

The receptor library was made with the immunoSEQ multiplex PCR assay. The multiplex PCR relied on a mix of 60 forward primers for TCR Vbeta segments and 13 reverse primers for TCR Jbeta segments. The CDR3 region of rearranged TCR beta genes was amplified from genomic DNA with a multiplex PCR assay. The Illumina HiSeq System was used to sequence the amplified TCR beta libraries as 87-base-pair reads. In the authors' own workflow: In a later analysis, 70 million to 95 million unique TCR beta chains were counted across the roughly 670 repertoires, and approximately 9.9 million of these chains were shared by at least two donors. A nearest-neighbor algorithm error-corrected the raw reads and collapsed the reads into unique sequences, merging closely related sequences to remove PCR and sequencing errors. Alignment of CDR3 sequences to IMGT reference sequences was used to assign V, D and J gene segments. For a sequence to be retained, a match of at least six nucleotides was required to both a V gene segment and a J gene segment. Rearrangements were classified as productive when the CDR3 lacked stop codons and remained in frame with V and J, and all other rearrangements were classified as non-productive. CDR3 was defined by IMGT convention, running from the second conserved V-encoded cysteine to the conserved J-encoded phenylalanine. In an earlier analysis of some 550 of the donors, sequences lacking an unambiguous match to a single V gene segment were excluded. An earlier analysis of 587 of the donors classified V segments as functional when productive rearrangements were above 56.7% and as segregating when the standard deviation between donors was above 5%. A statistical classification framework was built for diagnosing cytomegalovirus status from the catalog of TCR beta chain sequences. A later analysis assigned V and J genes by comparing TCR nucleotide sequences with IMGT/GENE-DB human TR gene sequences. A later analysis assigned CDR3 sequences and most-parsimonious VDJ recombination scenarios with the TCRdist pipeline. In a later analysis, each TCR beta chain was defined by its CDR3 amino acid sequence together with its V-gene family, and reads without a unique V-gene family were excluded. As a way to deal with suspected cross-contamination and a sequencing artifact, a later analysis dropped 450 to 600 nucleotide sequences that were highly shared and had low generation probability. For each public chain, a later analysis derived a clonal expansion index from normalized ranks of inferred template counts within each repertoire. In a later analysis, generation probabilities were computed with a VDJ recombination model fitted to out-of-frame rearrangements, and the resulting probabilities were checked against IGoR. In a later analysis, hypergeometric tests were used to score TCR-TCR, TCR-HLA and TCR-CMV co-occurrence, with a repertoire-size bias correction applied to TCR pairs. In a later analysis, false discovery rates were estimated by permuting HLA or CMV assignments 20 times. A later analysis grouped co-occurring TCRs with DBSCAN, adding TCRdist sequence similarity when clustering within HLA-allele-positive subsets. Repertoires with fewer than 30,000 or more than 120,000 public chains were left out of co-occurrence clustering, as were roughly five repertoires with anomalous nucleotide sharing. Drawn from immuneACCESS, this table holds only the in-frame rearrangements with V and J called that TCRdb kept. Clones are partly lost; checked studies trace under half to an unresolved V gene and leave the rest unexplained. That table furnishes V, J and clone size, whereas the DNA furnished D and trimming. The sample has 150,000 to 200,000 clones on record, approximately 80% of them singletons. Under 2% of the sample goes to the ten largest clones.

This clonotype originated in a woman younger than 30 in good health and CMV-seronegative. The sequencing input was PBMCs.

The DNA sequence is as follows: TGTGCCAGCAGCAAACATAGCAATCAGCCCCAGCATTTT. It specifies CASSKHSNQPQHF. The chain uses TRBV21-1 and TRBJ1-5; TRBD1, the table's D call, was not compared with the DNA. TRBV21-1 is annotated as a pseudogene. The CDR3 runs 13 residues from the cysteine to the phenylalanine. Only the CDR3 DNA stays, 39 bases, in frame from base 1.